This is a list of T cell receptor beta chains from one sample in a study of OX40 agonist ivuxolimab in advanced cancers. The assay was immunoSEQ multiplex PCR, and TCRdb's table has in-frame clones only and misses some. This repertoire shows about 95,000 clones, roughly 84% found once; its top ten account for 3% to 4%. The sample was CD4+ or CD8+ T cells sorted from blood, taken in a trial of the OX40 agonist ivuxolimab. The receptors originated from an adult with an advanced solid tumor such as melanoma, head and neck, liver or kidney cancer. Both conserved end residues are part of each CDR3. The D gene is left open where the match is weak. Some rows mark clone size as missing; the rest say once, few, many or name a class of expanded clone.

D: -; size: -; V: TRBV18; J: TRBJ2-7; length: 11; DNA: TGTGCCAGCTCACAACAGAACGAGCAGTACTTC; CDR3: CASSQQNEQYF
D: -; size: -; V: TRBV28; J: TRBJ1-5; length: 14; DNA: TGTGCCGCGGGCAGGGCTTATAGCAATCAGCCCCAGCATTTT; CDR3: CAAGRAYSNQPQHF
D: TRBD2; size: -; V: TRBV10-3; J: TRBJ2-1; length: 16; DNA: TGTGCCATCAGCCCGTCACTAGCGTACCCGGACGATGAGCAGTTCTTC; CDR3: CAISPSLAYPDDEQFF
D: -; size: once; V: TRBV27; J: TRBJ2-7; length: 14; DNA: TGTGCCAGCAGTTTGGAGGGGGCGCGGGACGAGCAGTACTTC; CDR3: CASSLEGARDEQYF
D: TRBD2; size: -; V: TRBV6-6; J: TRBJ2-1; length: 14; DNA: TGTGCCAGCAGGGTCACTAGCGGCTACAATGAGCAGTTCTTC; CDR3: CASRVTSGYNEQFF
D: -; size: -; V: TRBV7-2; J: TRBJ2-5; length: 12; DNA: TGTGCCAGCAGCCCAAATCAAGAGACCCAGTACTTC; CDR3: CASSPNQETQYF
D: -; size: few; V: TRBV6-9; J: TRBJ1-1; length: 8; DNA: TGTCCAAACACTGAAGCTTTCTTT; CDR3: CPNTEAFF
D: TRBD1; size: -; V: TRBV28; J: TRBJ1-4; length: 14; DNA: TGTGCCAGCAGGAAGGACAGGAGGTATGAAAAACTGTTTTTT; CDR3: CASRKDRRYEKLFF
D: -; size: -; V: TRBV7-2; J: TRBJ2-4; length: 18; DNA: TGTGCCAGCAGCTTGCCTCGGTGGGCAGAGCTAGCCAAAAACATTCAGTACTTC; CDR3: CASSLPRWAELAKNIQYF
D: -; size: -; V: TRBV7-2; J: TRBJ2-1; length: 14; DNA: TGTGCCAGCAGCTCCCAACCGGTACGAAATGAGCAGTTCTTC; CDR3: CASSSQPVRNEQFF
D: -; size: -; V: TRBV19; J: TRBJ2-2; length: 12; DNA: TGTGCCAGTAGTATTGGGGTAGGGGAGCTGTTTTTT; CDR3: CASSIGVGELFF
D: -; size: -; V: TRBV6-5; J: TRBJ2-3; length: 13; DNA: TGTGCCAGCACCCCCCAAAGACTCGCAGTGCAGTATTTT; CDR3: CASTPQRLAVQYF
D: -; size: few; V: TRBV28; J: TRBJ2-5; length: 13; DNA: TGTGCCAGCAGTCTCGTAATAGGAGAGACCCAGTACTTC; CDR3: CASSLVIGETQYF
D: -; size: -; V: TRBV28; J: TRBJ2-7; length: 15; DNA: TGTGCCAGCGGCTTGCCCCCTGAGGGCAGCTACGAGCAGTACTTC; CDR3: CASGLPPEGSYEQYF
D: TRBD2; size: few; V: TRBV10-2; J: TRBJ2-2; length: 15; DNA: TGCGCCAGCAAAACTAGCGGGAGGCCCACCGGGGAGCTGTTTTTT; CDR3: CASKTSGRPTGELFF
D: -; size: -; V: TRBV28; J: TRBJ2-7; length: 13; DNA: TGTGCCAGCAAGAGGGCGGGCTCCTACGAGCAGTACTTC; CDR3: CASKRAGSYEQYF
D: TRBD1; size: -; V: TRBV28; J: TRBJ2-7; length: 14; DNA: TGTGCCAGCAGCCTGGGACAGGGGGTCTACGAGCAGTACTTC; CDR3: CASSLGQGVYEQYF
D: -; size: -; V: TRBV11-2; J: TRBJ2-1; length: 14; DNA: TGTGCCAGCAGCTTAGAAAGCTCCTACAATGAGCAGTTCTTC; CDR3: CASSLESSYNEQFF
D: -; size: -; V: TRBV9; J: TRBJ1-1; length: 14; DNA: TGTGCCAGCAGCGTAGAGGGGATGAACACTGAAGCTTTCTTT; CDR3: CASSVEGMNTEAFF
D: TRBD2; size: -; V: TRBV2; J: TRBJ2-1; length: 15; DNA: TGTGCCAGCAGACGACTAGCGGGCGACTACAATGAGCAGTTCTTC; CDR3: CASRRLAGDYNEQFF
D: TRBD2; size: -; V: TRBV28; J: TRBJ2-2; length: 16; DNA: TGTGCCAGCAGTTTATTAGCGGGAGTCAACACCGGGGAGCTGTTTTTT; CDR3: CASSLLAGVNTGELFF
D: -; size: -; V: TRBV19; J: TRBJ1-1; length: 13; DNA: TGTGCCAGTAGTATCTCAGGGAACACTGAAGCTTTCTTT; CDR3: CASSISGNTEAFF
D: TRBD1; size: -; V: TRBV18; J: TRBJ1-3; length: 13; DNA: TGTGCCAGCTCCCTGACGGGACAGTCGACCATATATTTT; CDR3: CASSLTGQSTIYF
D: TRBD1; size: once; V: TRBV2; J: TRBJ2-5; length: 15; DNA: TGTGCCAGCAGTGAATTGGACAGGAGAGGGGAGACCCAGTACTTC; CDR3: CASSELDRRGETQYF
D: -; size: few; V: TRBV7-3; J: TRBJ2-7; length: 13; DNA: TGTGCCAGCAGCTTAACGGGTAGCGGTGAGCAGTACTTC; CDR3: CASSLTGSGEQYF
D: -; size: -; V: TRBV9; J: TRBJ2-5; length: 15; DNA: TGTGCCAGCAGCCTACAGACGGACAAGGTGGAGACCCAGTACTTC; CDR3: CASSLQTDKVETQYF
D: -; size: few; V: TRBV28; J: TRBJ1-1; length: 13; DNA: TGTGCCAGCGCCCCTTCCCGTGCCACTGAAGCTTTCTTT; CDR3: CASAPSRATEAFF
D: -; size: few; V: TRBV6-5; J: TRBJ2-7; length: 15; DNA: TGTGCCAGCAGTTACTCGGGCGGGACAGCCTACGAGCAGTACTTC; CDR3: CASSYSGGTAYEQYF
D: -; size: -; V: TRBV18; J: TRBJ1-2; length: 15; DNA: TGTGCCAGCTCCCCTCCCGGGACGGGCGGCAATGGCTACACCTTC; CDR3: CASSPPGTGGNGYTF
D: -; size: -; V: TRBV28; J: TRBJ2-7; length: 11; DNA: TGTGCCAGCAGTTGGGCCTACGAGCAGTACTTC; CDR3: CASSWAYEQYF
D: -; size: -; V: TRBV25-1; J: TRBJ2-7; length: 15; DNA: TGTGCCAGCAGTGAATTTAGGGGCGGTAATCGCGAGCAGTACTTC; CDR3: CASSEFRGGNREQYF
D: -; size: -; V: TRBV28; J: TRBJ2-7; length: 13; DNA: TGTGCCAGCAGCCCGGGGCTAAGGGCGGAGCAGTACTTC; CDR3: CASSPGLRAEQYF
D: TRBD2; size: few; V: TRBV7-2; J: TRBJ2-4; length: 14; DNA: TGTGCCAGCAGCCCCGGGGGGGACAAAAACATTCAGTACTTC; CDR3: CASSPGGDKNIQYF
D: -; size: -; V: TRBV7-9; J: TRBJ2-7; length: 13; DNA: TGTGCCAGCAAGCCAATACCTACCTACGAGCAGTACTTC; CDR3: CASKPIPTYEQYF
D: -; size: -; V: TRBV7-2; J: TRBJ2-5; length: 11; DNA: TGTGCCAGCGGTCAACAAGAGACCCAGTACTTC; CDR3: CASGQQETQYF
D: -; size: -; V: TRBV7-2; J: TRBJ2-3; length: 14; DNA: TGTGCCAGCAGCGGGACGCCCAGCACAGATACGCAGTATTTT; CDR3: CASSGTPSTDTQYF
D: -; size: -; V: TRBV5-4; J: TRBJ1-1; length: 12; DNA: TGTGCCAGCAGCTTGGGACGCGGTGAAGCTTTCTTT; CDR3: CASSLGRGEAFF
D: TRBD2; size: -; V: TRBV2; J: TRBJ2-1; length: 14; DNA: TGTGCCAGCAAACGGACTAGCGGGGACAATGAGCAGTTCTTC; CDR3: CASKRTSGDNEQFF
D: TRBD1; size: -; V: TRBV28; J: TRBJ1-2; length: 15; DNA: TGTGCCAGCAGTTCGGACAGGGGACCTTCTTATGGCTACACCTTC; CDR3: CASSSDRGPSYGYTF
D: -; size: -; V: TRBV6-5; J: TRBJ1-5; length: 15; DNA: TGTGCCAGCAGACCTTCGGTAGAGCCAGGGACGGCACCTCATTTT; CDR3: CASRPSVEPGTAPHF
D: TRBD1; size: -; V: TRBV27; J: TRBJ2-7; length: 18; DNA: TGTGCCAGCAGTTTCTTTGGAGGGAGGGACAGGGGAGCCTACGAGCAGTACTTC; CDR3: CASSFFGGRDRGAYEQYF
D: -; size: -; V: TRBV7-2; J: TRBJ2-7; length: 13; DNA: TGTGCCAGCAGCTACCGGCAGTCCGACGAGCAGTACTTC; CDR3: CASSYRQSDEQYF
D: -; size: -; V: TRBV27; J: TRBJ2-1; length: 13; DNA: TGTGCCAGCAGTTTGGGACTTTACAATGAGCAGTTCTTC; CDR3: CASSLGLYNEQFF
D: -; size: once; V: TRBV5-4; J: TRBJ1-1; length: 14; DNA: TGTGCCAGCAGCCCGGTGGACAGTTTGGCTGAAGCTTTCTTT; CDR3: CASSPVDSLAEAFF
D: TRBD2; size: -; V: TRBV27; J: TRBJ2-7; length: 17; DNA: TGTGCCAGCAGTCGCGTGATACCTAGCGGGAGGAGGTACGAGCAGTACTTC; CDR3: CASSRVIPSGRRYEQYF
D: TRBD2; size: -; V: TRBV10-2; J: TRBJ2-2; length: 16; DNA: TGCGCCAGCAGTGAGCCCGGGACTATATACACCGGGGAGCTGTTTTTT; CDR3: CASSEPGTIYTGELFF
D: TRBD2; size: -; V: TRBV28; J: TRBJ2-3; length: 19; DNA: TGTGCCAGCAGTTTATCCTCCCATATGACTAGCGGGAGCACAGATACGCAGTATTTT; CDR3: CASSLSSHMTSGSTDTQYF
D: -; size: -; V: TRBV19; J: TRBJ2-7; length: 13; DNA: TGTGCCAGTAACACGGGCCCCTCCTACGAGCAGTACTTC; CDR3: CASNTGPSYEQYF
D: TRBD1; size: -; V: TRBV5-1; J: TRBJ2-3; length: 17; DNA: TGCGCCAGCAGCCCAGGGGGCGGGACTCCTAGCACAGATACGCAGTATTTT; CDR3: CASSPGGGTPSTDTQYF
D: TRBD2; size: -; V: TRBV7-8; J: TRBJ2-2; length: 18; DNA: TGTGCCAGCAGCTCGCTGACTAGCGGGAGAAAGAACACCGGGGAGCTGTTTTTT; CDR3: CASSSLTSGRKNTGELFF
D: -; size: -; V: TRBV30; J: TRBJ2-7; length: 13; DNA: TGTGCCTGGGGGCTAGCGAACTCCTACGAGCAGTACTTC; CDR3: CAWGLANSYEQYF
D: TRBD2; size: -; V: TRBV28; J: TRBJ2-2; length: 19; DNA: TGTGCCAGCAGTTCCCCTGGTCTCGCGGGAGCTGTAAACACCGGGGAGCTGTTTTTT; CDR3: CASSSPGLAGAVNTGELFF